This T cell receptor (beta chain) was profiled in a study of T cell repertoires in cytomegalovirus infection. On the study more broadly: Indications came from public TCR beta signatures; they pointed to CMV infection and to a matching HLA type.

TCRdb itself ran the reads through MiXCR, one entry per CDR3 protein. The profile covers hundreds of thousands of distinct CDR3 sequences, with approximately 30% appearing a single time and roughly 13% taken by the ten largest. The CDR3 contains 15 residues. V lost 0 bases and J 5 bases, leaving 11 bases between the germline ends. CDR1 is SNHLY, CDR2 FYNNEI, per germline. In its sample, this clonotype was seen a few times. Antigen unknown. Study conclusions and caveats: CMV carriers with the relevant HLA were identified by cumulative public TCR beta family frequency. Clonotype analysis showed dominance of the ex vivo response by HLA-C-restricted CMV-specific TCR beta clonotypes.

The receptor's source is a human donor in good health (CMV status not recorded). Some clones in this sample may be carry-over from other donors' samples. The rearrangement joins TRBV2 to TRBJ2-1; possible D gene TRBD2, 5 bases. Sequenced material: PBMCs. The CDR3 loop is CASSEASGRHNEQFF. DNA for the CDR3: TGTGCCAGCAGTGAAGCAAGCGGACGTCACAATGAGCAGTTCTTC. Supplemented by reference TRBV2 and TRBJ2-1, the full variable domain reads EPEVTQTPSHQVTQMGQEVILRCVPISNHLYFYWYRQILGQKVEFLVSFYNNEISEKSEIFDDQFSVERPDGSNFTLKIRSTKLEDSAMYFCASSEASGRHNEQFFGPGTRLTVL.